The rows below give T cell receptor beta chains drawn from one sample of a study of T cells in Graves' hyperthyroidism and ophthalmopathy. TCRdb passed the multiplex PCR reads through MiXCR, listing each CDR3 protein once. Of fewer than 200,000 distinct CDR3 sequences in the sample, about a sixth were seen once. Input material: blood. These receptors all stem from a woman aged 50 to 60 with Graves' hyperthyroidism. Each CDR3 is given with its conserved first and last residue. The order of the fields is clone size, D gene, J gene, V gene, CDR3 DNA, CDR3 protein. D genes are given only for firm matches. Expanded clones are given a class, and other clones once, few, many or no size at all.

clone size: many; D gene: TRBD1; J gene: TRBJ1-1; V gene: TRBV12-3/TRBV12-4; CDR3 DNA: TGTGCCAGCAGTCTAACCGGGACAGCTAACACTGAAGCTTTCTTT; CDR3 protein: CASSLTGTANTEAFF
clone size: many; D gene: -; J gene: TRBJ2-7; V gene: TRBV7-2; CDR3 DNA: TGTGCCAGCAGCTTAGCGGGGACGGAGTACGAGCAGTACTTC; CDR3 protein: CASSLAGTEYEQYF
clone size: few; D gene: TRBD2; J gene: TRBJ2-3; V gene: TRBV20-1; CDR3 DNA: TGCAGTGCTAGAGACCGGGGGGGCAGCACAGATACGCAGTATTTT; CDR3 protein: CSARDRGGSTDTQYF
clone size: -; D gene: -; J gene: TRBJ1-6; V gene: TRBV19; CDR3 DNA: TGTGCCAGTAGTAAACAGGGAAGGGATAATTCACCCCTCCACTTT; CDR3 protein: CASSKQGRDNSPLHF
clone size: many; D gene: TRBD1; J gene: TRBJ1-1; V gene: TRBV6-1; CDR3 DNA: TGTGCCAGCAGCTTATGGACAGGGGACACTGAAGCTTTCTTT; CDR3 protein: CASSLWTGDTEAFF
clone size: few; D gene: -; J gene: TRBJ1-6; V gene: TRBV4-1; CDR3 DNA: TGCGCCAGCAGCCTCCTCGGGCAGGGGCATAATTCACCCCTCCACTTT; CDR3 protein: CASSLLGQGHNSPLHF
clone size: few; D gene: TRBD1; J gene: TRBJ1-4; V gene: TRBV6-1; CDR3 DNA: TGTGCCAGCAGATTCGGGACAGGGGGCGCAGGGGAAAAACTGTTTTTT; CDR3 protein: CASRFGTGGAGEKLFF
clone size: -; D gene: -; J gene: TRBJ1-5; V gene: TRBV18; CDR3 DNA: TGTGCCAGCTCACGTTCATCGGCTAATCAGCCCCAGCATTTT; CDR3 protein: CASSRSSANQPQHF
clone size: many; D gene: -; J gene: TRBJ2-5; V gene: TRBV11-2; CDR3 DNA: TGTGCCAGCAGACCCCTCCCGAGGGGGGCACAAGAGACCCAGTACTTC; CDR3 protein: CASRPLPRGAQETQYF
clone size: many; D gene: TRBD2; J gene: TRBJ2-5; V gene: TRBV7-2; CDR3 DNA: TGTGCCAGCAGCCCCGGACTAGCGGTGGGGACCCAGTACTTC; CDR3 protein: CASSPGLAVGTQYF
clone size: few; D gene: -; J gene: TRBJ1-5; V gene: TRBV4-2; CDR3 DNA: TGTGCCAGCAGCCAAGTCTCGGAGGGTAATCAGCCCCAGCATTTT; CDR3 protein: CASSQVSEGNQPQHF
clone size: many; D gene: TRBD1; J gene: TRBJ1-4; V gene: TRBV7-9; CDR3 DNA: TGTGCCAGCTCCGGGACAGGGTTCCGAGAAAAACTGTTTTTT; CDR3 protein: CASSGTGFREKLFF
clone size: many; D gene: TRBD2; J gene: TRBJ2-3; V gene: TRBV29-1; CDR3 DNA: TGCAGCGTTCTAGCGGGGAGTCGCACAGATACGCAGTATTTT; CDR3 protein: CSVLAGSRTDTQYF
clone size: many; D gene: TRBD2; J gene: TRBJ2-5; V gene: TRBV6-1; CDR3 DNA: TGTGCCAGTCTAGCGGGGGGACAACAAGAGACCCAGTACTTC; CDR3 protein: CASLAGGQQETQYF
clone size: many; D gene: -; J gene: TRBJ2-5; V gene: TRBV2; CDR3 DNA: TGTGCCAGCAGTGCGCGGCATACAGAGACCCAGTACTTC; CDR3 protein: CASSARHTETQYF
clone size: -; D gene: -; J gene: TRBJ1-6; V gene: TRBV10-3; CDR3 DNA: TGTGCCATCAGTGAGTCGCCCCGCGGCGGTAATTCACCCCTCCACTTT; CDR3 protein: CAISESPRGGNSPLHF
clone size: many; D gene: -; J gene: TRBJ2-3; V gene: TRBV29-1; CDR3 DNA: TGCAGCGCTCGGCCCACAGATACGCAGTATTTT; CDR3 protein: CSARPTDTQYF
clone size: many; D gene: -; J gene: TRBJ1-2; V gene: TRBV11-2; CDR3 DNA: TGTGCCAGCAGCCCCATACCCAGGGGAGGGGATGGCTACACCTTC; CDR3 protein: CASSPIPRGGDGYTF
clone size: few; D gene: -; J gene: TRBJ1-2; V gene: TRBV4-3; CDR3 DNA: TGCGCCAGCAGCCAAGAAGGGTGGGGCAGCTATGGCTACACCTTC; CDR3 protein: CASSQEGWGSYGYTF
clone size: -; D gene: TRBD1; J gene: TRBJ2-1; V gene: TRBV6-5; CDR3 DNA: TGTGCCAGCAGTTATGACAGGGGTAATGAGCAGTTCTTC; CDR3 protein: CASSYDRGNEQFF
clone size: few; D gene: -; J gene: TRBJ1-6; V gene: TRBV7-8; CDR3 DNA: TGTGCCAGCAGCTTAGCGTATGTTAGAAGCTCCTATAATTCACCCCTCCACTTT; CDR3 protein: CASSLAYVRSSYNSPLHF
clone size: -; D gene: -; J gene: TRBJ2-5; V gene: TRBV2; CDR3 DNA: TGTGCCAGCAGTTCACTGGGGATAACGGGAGAGACCCAGTACTTC; CDR3 protein: CASSSLGITGETQYF
clone size: many; D gene: TRBD1; J gene: TRBJ2-7; V gene: TRBV3-1; CDR3 DNA: TGTGCCAGCAGCCAAGACGGGACAGGCCGCTCCTACGAGCAGTACTTC; CDR3 protein: CASSQDGTGRSYEQYF
clone size: many; D gene: -; J gene: TRBJ1-1; V gene: TRBV19; CDR3 DNA: TGTGCCAGTAGTTTCGGACTCGAGAACACTGAAGCTTTCTTT; CDR3 protein: CASSFGLENTEAFF